This T cell receptor beta chain was documented in a study of cytomegalovirus exposure and HLA in healthy donors. The table came from immunoSEQ multiplex PCR; TCRdb's copy has only in-frame clones and leaves some out. This sample yields 150,000 or so clones, of which 85% to 90% are seen a single time; about 2.2% belongs to the top ten. Study results and limitations: There were 164 TCR beta chains listed as cytomegalovirus-associated.

This CDR3 has 14 residues. The trim removed 3 bases at V and 4 bases at J, leaving 2 bases unmatched. CDR1 is KGHSH and CDR2 is LQKENI in the germline V gene. This clone is a singleton in its sample. The antigen remains undetermined. The sequence came from a human donor in good health. The chain employs TRBV18 and TRBJ1-2, with 10 bases that match TRBD1. The source material was PBMCs. This CDR3 reads CASSPGQGPYGYTF. As DNA, the CDR3 is TGTGCCAGCTCACCGGGACAGGGGCCCTATGGCTACACCTTC.